This entry concerns a single TCR beta chain. Original data processing: Nucleated cell counts were estimated from reference gene primer amplification. This table comes from immunoSEQ multiplex PCR, and its TCRdb copy is limited to in-frame clones, with some not included. V, J and clone size reflect that table, while D and trimming were determined from the DNA. This table has 50,000 or so clones, 75% to 90% appearing once. The sample is drawn from a study of blood T cell repertoires in COVID-19. For the study at large: Samples representing acute and convalescent COVID-19 were sourced from the United States, Italy and Spain. T cells, B-cell-depleted T cells, or PBMCs provided the cDNA or gDNA that served as material.

This CDR3 is 13 amino acids long. CDR1 SQVTM and CDR2 ANQGSEA come from the germline V gene. Trimming left V 5 bases short and J 7 bases short, with 15 bases between. This rearrangement joins TRBV29-1 to TRBJ2-1, with a tentative D call TRBD1 (5 bases). The material sequenced was peripheral blood. The clonotype comes from a man aged 55 to 69 with active COVID-19. The CDR3 DNA reads as TGCAGCGTTCAGAAGGGGCGCTTAAATGAGCAGTTCTTC. Its protein is CSVQKGRLNEQFF.